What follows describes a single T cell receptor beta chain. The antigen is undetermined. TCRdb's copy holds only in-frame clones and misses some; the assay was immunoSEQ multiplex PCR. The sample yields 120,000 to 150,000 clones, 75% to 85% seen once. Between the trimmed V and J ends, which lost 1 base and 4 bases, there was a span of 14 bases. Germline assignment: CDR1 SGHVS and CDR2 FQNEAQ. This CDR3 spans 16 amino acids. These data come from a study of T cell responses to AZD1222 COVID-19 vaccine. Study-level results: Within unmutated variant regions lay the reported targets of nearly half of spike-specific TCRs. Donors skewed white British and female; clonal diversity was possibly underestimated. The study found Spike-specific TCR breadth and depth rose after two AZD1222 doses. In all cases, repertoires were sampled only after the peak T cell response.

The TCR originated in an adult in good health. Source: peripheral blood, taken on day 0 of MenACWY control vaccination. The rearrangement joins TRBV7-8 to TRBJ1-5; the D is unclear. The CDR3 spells CASSLVRGRRNQPQHF. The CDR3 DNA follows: TGTGCCAGCAGCTTAGTTCGGGGTCGGAGGAATCAGCCCCAGCATTTT.